A single sample is the source of the 28 T cell receptor beta chains below, sequenced in a study of post-analysis software for immune sequencing data. General observations from the study: Higher frequency in patients than in controls was seen for about five TRBV segments, with TRBV5-6, TRBV5-1 and TRBV20-1 among them.

Antigens of these TCRs are unknown. TCR beta libraries were prepared from cDNA with unique molecular identifiers. One entry per CDR3 protein results from TCRdb running MiXCR on the PCR reads. Of approximately 660,000 distinct CDR3 sequences listed, around 60% are singletons. Sequencing was carried out using blood. The receptor source for this set is a girl between 2 and 10 years old with multiple sclerosis.

This clonotype came up once. This chain uses TRBV29-1 with TRBJ1-2; no clear D. Trimming removed 7 bases from V and 2 bases from J, with 11 bases in between. The CDR3 has 12 residues. Per germline, CDR1 SQVTM and CDR2 ANQGSEA. CDR3 nucleotides: TGCAGCGCCGGGTCGGGGAACTATGGCTACACCTTC. This translates into CSAGSGNYGYTF.

This clonotype was picked up one time. The chain employs TRBV12-3 or TRBV12-4 and TRBJ1-2; possible D gene TRBD1, 5 bases. CDR3 size: 13 residues. Deletions cut 4 bases from V and 3 bases from J, with 9 bases between. The CDR3 reads CASSSPGYYGYTF. The CDR3 bases are TGTGCCAGCAGTTCCCCAGGGTACTATGGCTACACCTTC.

The chain has TRBV5-1 and TRBJ2-1; D is perhaps TRBD1 or TRBD2 (6 bases each). The germline gives CDR1 SGHRS, CDR2 YFSETQ. V was cut by 3 bases and J by 9 bases, with 22 bases left in between. The CDR3 sequence is 16 residues long. CDR3 nucleotide sequence: TGCGCCAGCAGCTGGAACCCGGCAGGTGAGGGGGGTGAGCAGTTCTTC. It codes for CASSWNPAGEGGEQFF.

This clonotype was detected only a few times. The chain joins TRBV29-1 to TRBJ2-1; 9 bases match TRBD1. Trimming took 5 bases from V and 1 from J; bases not matched to a gene: 3. CDR1 and CDR2 from the germline V gene are SQVTM and ANQGSEA. The CDR3 runs 14 residues. CDR3 in DNA: TGCAGCGTTCGGACAGGGGTATCCTACAATGAGCAGTTCTTC. Its protein product is CSVRTGVSYNEQFF.

The J gene is TRBJ2-5, the V gene TRBV13, with D perhaps TRBD2 (6 bases). V dropped 4 bases and J dropped 5 bases, with 20 bases sitting between them. Germline CDR1 is PRHDT and CDR2 is FYEKMQ (reference sequence). CDR3 size: 16 residues. The CDR3 is CASSSATGLSTETQYF. The DNA of the CDR3 is TGTGCCAGCAGCTCCGCTACGGGACTGAGTACGGAGACCCAGTACTTC.

This clonotype was seen more than once but under ten times. This chain joins TRBV5-1 and TRBJ2-1; D is possibly TRBD2 (6 bases). Germline V CDR1 and CDR2: SGHRS, YFSETQ. This CDR3 region has 15 residues. Trimming removed 2 bases at V and 0 bases at J, with 9 bases between. Written as DNA, the CDR3 is TGCGCCAGCAGCTTCTTAGCGGACTCCTACAATGAGCAGTTCTTC. Amino acids: CASSFLADSYNEQFF.

The V gene is TRBV12-3 or TRBV12-4, the J gene TRBJ1-1, with D uncertain. Trimming stripped 6 bases from V and 4 bases from J, with 9 bases between. The CDR3 spans 12 residues. The chain's CDR3 is CASRRGGTEAFF. In nucleotides, the CDR3 is TGTGCCAGCAGGAGAGGAGGCACTGAAGCTTTCTTT.

In its sample, this clonotype was seen once. This chain connects TRBV9 to TRBJ2-1; TRBD2 aligns across 9 bases. CDR1 SGDLS and CDR2 YYNGEE come from the germline V gene. Unmatched junction bases numbered 5, after V lost 0 bases and J lost 4 bases. CDR3 length: 16 residues. The CDR3 spells CASSVGLAGRYNEQFF. CDR3 DNA: TGTGCCAGCAGCGTAGGCCTAGCGGGGAGGTACAATGAGCAGTTCTTC.

V is TRBV5-1 and J is TRBJ1-1, with 10 bases identical to TRBD1. CDR1 is SGHRS and CDR2 is YFSETQ in the germline V gene. The CDR3 is 14 amino acids. Trimming took 4 bases from V and 5 from J; bases not matched to a gene: 5. CDR3 DNA sequence: TGCGCCAGCAGCGGGGACAGGGGCGGGACTGAAGCTTTCTTT. Amino acid sequence: CASSGDRGGTEAFF.

The rearrangement links TRBV6-6 to TRBJ1-2; unclear D gene. The CDR3 covers 15 residues. V was shortened by 2 bases and J by 1 base, with 11 bases between the two germline ends. Looked up from germline, CDR1 is MNHNY and CDR2 is SVGAGI (reference sequence). CDR3 DNA sequence: TGTGCCAGCAGTTACGGAAGGTCGAGTAACTATGGCTACACCTTC. Translated: CASSYGRSSNYGYTF.

This chain links TRBV12-3 or TRBV12-4 with TRBJ2-5; 8 nucleotides agree with TRBD1. The CDR3 has 14 residues. V dropped 5 bases and J dropped 2; count of bases not matched to a gene: 4. The CDR3 region is CASSLGQAQETQYF. CDR3 nucleotide sequence: TGTGCCAGCAGTCTGGGACAGGCACAAGAGACCCAGTACTTC.

This chain links TRBV2 with TRBJ1-5; a possible D gene is TRBD1 (6 bases). The germline V and J ends were trimmed by 0 bases and 0 bases, with 12 bases remaining between them. This CDR3 has 17 amino acids. CDR1 and CDR2 from the germline V gene are SNHLY and FYNNEI. The CDR3 loop reads CASSEAGTPYSNQPQHF. Written as DNA, the CDR3 is TGTGCCAGCAGTGAAGCAGGGACACCTTATAGCAATCAGCCCCAGCATTTT.

This clonotype was counted only a few times. The rearrangement links TRBV29-1 to TRBJ2-1; D call uncertain. Germline CDR1 and CDR2: SQVTM and ANQGSEA. This CDR3 is built from 12 residues. V dropped 0 bases and J dropped 6 bases, with 6 bases sitting between them. CDR3 in amino acids: CSVEESPNEQFF. The CDR3 DNA reads as TGCAGCGTTGAAGAGTCACCCAATGAGCAGTTCTTC.

V gene TRBV6-1 combines with J gene TRBJ1-1, with TRBD1 as a possible D gene (6 bases). This CDR3 comprises 12 residues. The germline V gene has CDR1 MNHNS and CDR2 SASEGT. The V end lost 11 bases, the J end lost 5 bases, and 15 bases lay between the germline ends. The CDR3 spells CAGATGTTEAFF. The CDR3 DNA is TGTGCCGGCGCGACAGGTACGACTGAAGCTTTCTTT.

A few counts support this clonotype. The chain carries TRBV11-2 and TRBJ2-3; 7 bases fit TRBD2. Germline lookup yields CDR1 SGHAT and CDR2 FQNNGV. With 1 base clipped from V and 2 bases from J, the junction kept 6 bases outside the gene matches. This CDR3 region has 16 residues. CDR3 in DNA: TGTGCCAGCAGCTTAGTTCCGGGGGGAAACACAGATACGCAGTATTTT. Protein product: CASSLVPGGNTDTQYF.

The genes are TRBV6-5 and TRBJ1-2; D unresolved. Trimming stripped 2 bases from V and 3 bases from J, with 10 bases between. The CDR3 loop spans 14 amino acids. Germline values: CDR1 MNHEY, CDR2 SVGAGI. CDR3 sequence reads: CASSYVPDHYGYTF. CDR3 nucleotides: TGTGCCAGCAGTTACGTGCCCGACCACTATGGCTACACCTTC.

V is TRBV12-3 or TRBV12-4 and J is TRBJ2-1; no definite D call. This CDR3 has 12 amino acids. V was shortened by 8 bases and J by 15 bases, with 20 bases between the two germline ends. The CDR3 region has the DNA TGTGCCAGCTCATATCTAAGGGATCCTTTGTTCTTC. Translating it yields CASSYLRDPLFF.

The chain carries TRBV12-3 or TRBV12-4 and TRBJ2-3; 8 positions agree with TRBD2. The V and J ends lost 3 bases and 3 bases, in that order; junction bases with no gene match: 14. This CDR3 is 18 amino acids long. The CDR3: CASSFSPVGLAGTDTQYF. CDR3 nucleotide sequence: TGTGCCAGCAGTTTCAGTCCCGTCGGGTTAGCGGGAACAGATACGCAGTATTTT.

Only a few counts were recorded for this clonotype. The chain combines TRBV9 with TRBJ1-2; 7 positions agree with TRBD1. The length of the CDR3 is 15 residues. The junction had 6 bases not matched to a gene; V was cut back by 4 bases and J by 0 bases. The germline V gene has CDR1 SGDLS and CDR2 YYNGEE. In DNA form, the CDR3 reads TGTGCCAGCAGCCCCAGGGACAGAGCTAACTATGGCTACACCTTC. Its translation is CASSPRDRANYGYTF.

This rearrangement joins TRBV29-1 to TRBJ2-3; no definite D call. The CDR3 runs to 9 residues. V was pared by 3 bases and J by 8 bases, with 3 bases between. CDR1 and CDR2 (germline): SQVTM, ANQGSEA. The CDR3 DNA is TGCAGCGTTGAGCGTACGCAGTATTTT. It is translated as CSVERTQYF.

The V gene is TRBV9, the J gene TRBJ2-1; D perhaps matches TRBD1 (6 bases). The CDR3 has 16 amino acids. From germline, CDR1 is SGDLS and CDR2 YYNGEE. V lost 0 bases, J lost 8 bases, and 18 bases lay in between. The CDR3 sequence: CASSVEPGARNDEQFF. The CDR3 region has the DNA TGTGCCAGCAGCGTAGAACCAGGGGCGCGGAACGATGAGCAGTTCTTC.

The V call is TRBV5-1, the J call TRBJ1-2, with unresolved D. Trimming stripped 0 bases from V and 8 bases from J, with 14 bases between. Germline V CDR1 and CDR2: SGHRS, YFSETQ. The CDR3 has 14 residues. The DNA for the CDR3 is TGCGCCAGCAGCTTGGACGGCCTTACGAGAGGCTACACCTTC. This sequence encodes CASSLDGLTRGYTF.

The CDR3 loop is CASSLGGEISYEQYF. The CDR3, as DNA: TGTGCCAGCAGCTTGGGTGGAGAAATTTCCTACGAGCAGTACTTC. This chain links TRBV5-4 with TRBJ2-7; D is undetermined. CDR3 size: 15 residues. The germline gives CDR1 SGHNT, CDR2 YYREEE (reference sequence). Between the trimmed V and J ends, which lost 0 bases and 1 base, there was a span of 11 bases.

This clonotype showed up just a few times. This chain uses TRBV20-1 with TRBJ2-3; D gene ambiguous. V lost 0 bases to trimming and J lost 4 bases, with 8 bases between them. Germline CDR1 is DFQATT and CDR2 is SNEGSKA (reference sequence). This CDR3 is 13 amino acids long. The CDR3 DNA is TGCAGTGCTAGAGATTTCCGGTCAGATACGCAGTATTTT. Amino acids: CSARDFRSDTQYF.

The genes are TRBV7-2 and TRBJ1-5; D gene unclear. The CDR3 length is 17 residues. Germline lookup yields CDR1 SGHTA and CDR2 FQGNSA. The V end was cut by 1 base, the J end by 0 bases, with 13 bases between. The CDR3 DNA is TGTGCCAGCAGCTTAGAGAGAACAACGTATAGCAATCAGCCCCAGCATTTT. Its protein is CASSLERTTYSNQPQHF.

This clonotype has more than one count but fewer than ten. The chain carries TRBV29-1 and TRBJ2-7, with 8 bases lining up with TRBD2. CDR1 and CDR2 from the germline V gene are SQVTM and ANQGSEA. V lost 1 base and J lost 0; bases outside the gene matches: 5. This CDR3 has 15 residues. Here the CDR3 reads CSVEGAGDLSYEQYF. As DNA, the CDR3 is TGCAGCGTTGAAGGAGCGGGAGACCTCTCCTACGAGCAGTACTTC.

In nucleotides, the CDR3 is TGTGCCAGCAGCTTAACCCCCGGGTTGGGCACAGATACGCAGTATTTT. Amino acid sequence: CASSLTPGLGTDTQYF. The chain employs TRBV7-9 and TRBJ2-3; D unclear. CDR3 length equals 16 residues. V was cut by 2 bases and J by 1 base, with 13 bases left in between. CDR1 and CDR2 (germline): SEHNR, FQNEAQ (reference sequence).

The chain carries TRBV27 and TRBJ2-7; D might be TRBD1 (6 bases). The CDR3 length is 17 residues. Trimming cost V 5 bases and J 2 bases, with 22 bases left between them. The V gene's germline CDR1 is MNHEY and CDR2 SMNVEV (reference sequence). The CDR3 loop is CASSHFGENRDAYEQYF. The CDR3, as DNA: TGTGCCAGCAGTCACTTCGGCGAAAACAGGGATGCCTACGAGCAGTACTTC.